This entry lists 9 T cell receptor beta chains sequenced from one sample in a study of glioma-infiltrating T cells after dendritic cell vaccination. The protocol was immunoSEQ multiplex PCR, while the TCRdb copy is restricted to in-frame clones and leaves out a portion. The repertoire holds approximately 36,000 clones, with about 80% as singletons. Specimen: blood, collected before dendritic cell vaccination. The source of these receptors is a human donor with glioblastoma.

In nucleotides, the CDR3 is TGTGCCAGCAGCGTGGGGACAACTAGCAATCAGCCCCAGCATTTT. Amino acids: CASSVGTTSNQPQHF. V is TRBV9 and J is TRBJ1-5; maybe TRBD1 (6 bases). The CDR3 runs to 15 residues. Deletions cut 2 bases from V and 0 bases from J, with 9 bases between. Germline lookup yields CDR1 SGDLS and CDR2 YYNGEE.

This clone occurred once. In DNA, the CDR3 is TGTGCCAGCAGCTTACTTAGCGGTCCGGGGACAGATACGCAGTATTTT. It yields the protein CASSLLSGPGTDTQYF. The chain employs TRBV11-2 and TRBJ2-3, with D perhaps TRBD2 (6 bases). Between the trimmed V and J ends, which lost 2 bases and 3 bases, there was a span of 15 bases. Per the germline V gene, CDR1 is SGHAT and CDR2 is FQNNGV. The CDR3 covers 16 residues.

J is TRBJ2-6 and V is TRBV5-1; D ambiguous. Germline loops: CDR1 SGHRS, CDR2 YFSETQ. This CDR3 contains 14 residues. Trimming left V 2 bases short and J 2 bases short, with 5 bases between. In DNA, the CDR3 is TGCGCCAGCAGCTTATCCGCTGGGGCCAACGTCCTGACTTTC. Its translation: CASSLSAGANVLTF.

The genes are TRBV7-3 and TRBJ2-1; 12 bases line up with TRBD2. The CDR3 runs 20 residues. V was pared by 1 base and J by 1 base, with 11 bases of the junction left unmatched. From germline, CDR1 is SGHTA and CDR2 FQGTGA. The CDR3 nucleotides read TGTGCCAGCAGCTTAATCACCGCCCTACTAGCGGGGGGATCCTACAATGAGCAGTTCTTC. It codes for CASSLITALLAGGSYNEQFF.

The chain recombines TRBV4-1 with TRBJ1-5; 7 bases map to TRBD1. This CDR3 contains 16 residues. Germline assignment: CDR1 MGHRA and CDR2 YSYEKL. V gave up 2 bases and J gave up 2 bases; unmatched junction bases: 6. The CDR3, as DNA: TGCGCCAGCAGCCAACCGGGACAGATTCGCAATCAGCCCCAGCATTTT. Protein: CASSQPGQIRNQPQHF.

In regard to this clone: Other DNA sequences from this sample encode an identical CDR3 as well. The CDR3 DNA sequence: TGTGCCAGCAGTCCCCCTGGACAGGATAATTCACCCCTCCACTTT. Its protein is CASSPPGQDNSPLHF. V gene TRBV6-5 combines with J gene TRBJ1-6; 7 nucleotides line up with TRBD1. CDR3 length: 15 residues. Germline V gene lookup returns CDR1 MNHEY and CDR2 SVGAGI. After removal of 5 bases from V and 5 bases from J, the junction contained 6 bases not matched to a gene.

The chain is built from TRBV30 and TRBJ1-1; no reliable D call. The germline CDR1 and CDR2 sequences are GTSNPN and SVGIG (reference sequence). CDR3 size: 13 residues. Trimming pared 1 base from V and 4 bases from J, leaving 10 bases between. The CDR3 reads CAWSGREATEAFF. The CDR3 nucleotides read TGTGCCTGGAGTGGGCGGGAGGCCACTGAAGCTTTCTTT.

The V gene is TRBV23-1, the J gene TRBJ1-1; D remains ambiguous. TRBV23-1 is noted as an ORF with a role that remains uncertain. V dropped 2 bases and J dropped 1 base, with 14 bases sitting between them. This CDR3 spans 16 amino acids. The CDR3 here is CASSQPGISENTEAFF. The CDR3 DNA reads TGCGCCAGCAGTCAACCGGGGATATCGGAGAACACTGAAGCTTTCTTT.

This clone was seen a single time. The CDR3, as DNA: TGTGCCAGCAGCCCCATCCAGGACACCGGGGAGCTGTTTTTT. Translated: CASSPIQDTGELFF. The rearrangement links TRBV4-2 to TRBJ2-2; D is uncertain. Looked up from germline, CDR1 is LGHNA and CDR2 is YNFKEQ. The CDR3 contains 14 residues. Trimming pared 4 bases from V and 3 bases from J, leaving 9 bases between.